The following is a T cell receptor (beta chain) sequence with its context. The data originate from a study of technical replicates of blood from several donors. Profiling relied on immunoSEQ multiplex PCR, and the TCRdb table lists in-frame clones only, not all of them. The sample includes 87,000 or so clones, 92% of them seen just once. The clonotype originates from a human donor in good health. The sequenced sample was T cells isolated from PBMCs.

The CDR3 DNA sequence: TGTGCCAGCAGCTTGGGACAGGCCAATTCACCCCTCCACTTT. Encoded protein: CASSLGQANSPLHF. V gene TRBV5-4 combines with J gene TRBJ1-6; maybe TRBD1 (6 bases). The germline gives CDR1 SGHNT, CDR2 YYREEE (reference sequence). The CDR3 totals 14 residues. Trimming cost V 0 bases and J 7 bases, with 8 bases left between them. Drawing the rest from reference TRBV5-4 and TRBJ1-6, the complete variable domain is ETGVTQSPTHLIKTRGQQVTLRCSSQSGHNTVSWYQQALGQGPQFIFQYYREEENGRGNFPPRFSGLQFPNYSSELNVNALELDDSALYLCASSLGQANSPLHFGNGTRLTVT.